This T cell receptor (beta chain) comes out of a study of blood T cell repertoires in COVID-19. TCRdb's copy holds only in-frame clones and misses some; the assay was immunoSEQ multiplex PCR. The repertoire holds more than 200,000 clones, with roughly 80% as singletons. The CDR3 runs 15 residues. In germline, CDR1 is MGHRA, CDR2 YSYEKL. V lost 1 base to trimming and J lost 4 bases; unmatched junction nucleotides: 6. Sequencing used peripheral blood. The TCR comes from a woman aged 80 or over with acute or convalescent COVID-19. The genes are TRBV4-1 and TRBJ2-7; TRBD1 matches at 8 bases. The CDR3 bases are TGCGCCAGCAGCCAAGCAGACAGGGGCTCGTACGAGCAGTACTTC. It encodes CASSQADRGSYEQYF.